This note documents a single TCR beta chain sequence. This sample is drawn from a study of T cell responses to AZD1222 COVID-19 vaccine. Generated by immunoSEQ multiplex PCR, the TCRdb table keeps only in-frame clones and is missing some. The table includes roughly 110,000 clones, approximately 89% detected once. The sequences come from peripheral blood, collected 28 days after the second AZD1222 dose. This TCR was sampled from an adult who received the AZD1222 COVID-19 vaccine.

The CDR3 here is CASSLSGGAYEQYF. The CDR3 DNA sequence: TGTGCCAGCAGCTTAAGCGGGGGAGCCTACGAGCAGTACTTC. The chain couples TRBV5-4 to TRBJ2-7; 8 bases are a match to TRBD2. The germline CDR1 and CDR2 sequences are SGHNT and YYREEE (reference sequence). The CDR3 consists of 14 residues. The junction had 3 bases not matched to a gene; V was cut back by 2 bases and J by 2 bases.